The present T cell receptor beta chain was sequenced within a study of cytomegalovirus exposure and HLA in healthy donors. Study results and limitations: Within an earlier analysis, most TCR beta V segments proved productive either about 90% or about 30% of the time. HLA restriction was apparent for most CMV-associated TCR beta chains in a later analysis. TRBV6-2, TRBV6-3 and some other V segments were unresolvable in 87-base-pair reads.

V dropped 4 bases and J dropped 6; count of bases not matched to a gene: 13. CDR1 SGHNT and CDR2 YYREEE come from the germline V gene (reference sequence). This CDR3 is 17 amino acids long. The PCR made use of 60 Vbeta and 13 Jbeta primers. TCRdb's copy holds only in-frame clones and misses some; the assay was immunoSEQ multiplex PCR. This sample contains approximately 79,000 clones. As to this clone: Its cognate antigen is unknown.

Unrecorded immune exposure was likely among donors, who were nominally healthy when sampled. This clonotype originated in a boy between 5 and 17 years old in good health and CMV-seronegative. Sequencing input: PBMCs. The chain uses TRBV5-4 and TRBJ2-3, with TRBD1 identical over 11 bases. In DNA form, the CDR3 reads TGTGCCAGCAGCCTCGTCGGACAGGGGGCCCAAGGGGATACGCAGTATTTT. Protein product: CASSLVGQGAQGDTQYF.